Each of the 8 T cell receptor beta chains below was sequenced from the same sample in a study of T cell changes during pregnancy in multiple sclerosis. Sequencing used immunoSEQ multiplex PCR; TCRdb keeps in-frame clones, though not all of them. This table holds around 50,000 clones, about 90% found once. Here the sequenced sample was CD4+ T cells from peripheral blood mononuclear cells, taken after pregnancy. Receptors were obtained from a female donor in good health, enrolled as a control in a pregnancy study.

This clone was picked up a small number of times. This chain uses TRBV6-6 with TRBJ1-6, with 11 bases matching TRBD1. After removal of 9 bases from V and 8 bases from J, the junction contained 3 bases not matched to a gene. The CDR3 consists of 13 residues. Germline assignment: CDR1 MNHNY and CDR2 SVGAGI (reference sequence). CDR3 amino acids: CASSGQGDSPLHF. CDR3 sequence (DNA): TGTGCCAGTTCGGGACAGGGGGATTCACCCCTCCACTTT.

V and J are TRBV7-2 and TRBJ1-1, with D possibly matching TRBD1 (6 bases). Germline CDR1 and CDR2: SGHTA and FQGNSA. V gave up 6 bases and J gave up 0 bases, with 11 bases separating them. The CDR3 has 14 amino acids. The CDR3 region is CASSSGQMNTEAFF. The DNA for the CDR3 is TGTGCCAGCAGTTCCGGACAGATGAACACTGAAGCTTTCTTT.

The V and J genes are TRBV27 and TRBJ1-6; D uncertain. The germline V gene has CDR1 MNHEY and CDR2 SMNVEV (reference sequence). The CDR3 is 14 amino acids. V was trimmed by 3 bases and J by 10 bases, leaving 13 bases between them. The chain's CDR3 is CASSLGSRQSPLHF. The CDR3, as DNA: TGTGCCAGCAGTTTGGGGAGCCGGCAGTCACCCCTCCACTTT.

J is TRBJ2-7 and V is TRBV18; TRBD1 matches at 8 bases. The V segment lost 6 bases and the J segment 3 bases; nucleotides outside the gene matches: 4. This CDR3 region has 13 residues. Germline V gene lookup returns CDR1 KGHSH and CDR2 LQKENI. The CDR3 DNA follows: TGTGCCAGCTCCCACGGACAGGGCTACGAGCAGTACTTC. Translating gives CASSHGQGYEQYF. The full variable domain, with the rest looked up from reference TRBV18 and TRBJ2-7, is NAGVMQNPRHLVRRRGQEARLRCSPMKGHSHVYWYRQLPEEGLKFMVYLQKENIIDESGMPKERFSAEFPKEGPSILRIQQVVRGDSAAYFCASSHGQGYEQYFGPGTRLTVT.

The chain combines TRBV14 with TRBJ2-5; TRBD1 matches at 7 bases. Germline CDR1 SGHDN, CDR2 FVKESK. The CDR3 totals 16 residues. Unmatched junction bases numbered 8, after V lost 4 bases and J lost 0 bases. The CDR3 region is CASSPKQGQYQETQYF. For the CDR3, the DNA is TGTGCCAGCAGCCCAAAGCAGGGACAGTACCAAGAGACCCAGTACTTC. Combining the CDR3 with reference TRBV14 and TRBJ2-5 gives the whole variable domain EAGVTQFPSHSVIEKGQTVTLRCDPISGHDNLYWYRRVMGKEIKFLLHFVKESKQDESGMPNNRFLAERTGGTYSTLKVQPAELEDSGVYFCASSPKQGQYQETQYFGPGTRLLVL.

The gene calls are TRBV7-2 and TRBJ1-2, with 11 bases matching TRBD1. Trimming removed 5 bases from V and 5 bases from J; junction bases left unmatched: 4. In germline, CDR1 is SGHTA, CDR2 FQGNSA. The CDR3 sequence is 14 residues long. CDR3 coding DNA: TGTGCCAGCAGCATTGGACAGGGGGCGTATGGCTACACCTTC. It is translated as CASSIGQGAYGYTF.

The gene calls are TRBV10-3 and TRBJ2-5, with D perhaps matching TRBD2 (5 bases). The CDR3 is made up of 13 amino acids. Germline assignment: CDR1 ENHRY and CDR2 SYGVKD. The V and J ends lost 6 bases and 4 bases respectively, with 12 bases between them. The CDR3: CAIRGSAGETQYF. Written as DNA, the CDR3 is TGTGCCATCAGGGGGTCTGCGGGAGAGACCCAGTACTTC.

The chain links TRBV7-2 to TRBJ1-2, with TRBD1 matching 10 bases. This CDR3 contains 14 residues. The junction had 4 bases not matched to a gene; V was cut back by 5 bases and J by 4 bases. Germline loops: CDR1 SGHTA, CDR2 FQGNSA. The CDR3 DNA reads TGTGCCAGCAGCCCCCGGACAGGGGGCTATGGCTACACCTTC. It translates to CASSPRTGGYGYTF.